This TCR beta chain was sequenced during a study of TIL therapy for anti-PD-1-resistant metastatic lung cancer. As for the study in general: By whole-exome sequencing, median non-synonymous tumor mutation burden was around 1.5 mutations per megabase.

Trimming took 3 bases from V and 3 from J, leaving 17 bases between them. CDR3 size: 17 residues. The germline gives CDR1 LNHNV, CDR2 YYDKDF (reference sequence). As for time point: pre-treatment sample, taken before nivolumab and TIL therapy. Pleural nodules or supraclavicular lymph nodes made up most of the excised metastases sampled. Stage 4 NSCLC adults joined between 2017 and January 2020. The immunoSEQ assay was v3. Sequencing depth was around 2 million read pairs for survey level, roughly 5-6.5 million for deep. The assay was immunoSEQ multiplex PCR, and TCRdb's table has in-frame clones only and misses some. Of about 48,000 clones in the sample, about three quarters are singletons; the top ten hold roughly 5.6%. This clone appeared a single time.

Specimen: tumor tissue, collected at baseline. The sequence came from a person between 30 and 80 years old with non-small cell lung cancer. The chain joins TRBV15 to TRBJ2-2; tentative D call: TRBD2 (5 bases). The CDR3 DNA reads TGTGCCACCAGCAGGACCTTGCCCGGGCGGGACACCGGGGAGCTGTTTTTT. Its translation is CATSRTLPGRDTGELFF.